The 15 T cell receptor beta chains below were found in one sample sequenced in a study of blood T cells in healthy people across ages. The use of a sample-barcoded 5' primer and a J-beta primer mix characterized a second PCR of roughly 6 to 11 cycles. TCRdb independently ran MiXCR on the 5' RACE reads; one entry per CDR3 protein. Found here are hundreds of thousands of distinct CDR3 sequences, about a fifth of them singletons; the top ten hold about 20%. The sample comprised blood. The receptors stem from a man between 65 and 80 years old in good health.

This clonotype was seen a few times. The chain carries TRBV2 and TRBJ1-1; 7 bases are shared with TRBD1. The ends lost 4 bases at V and 0 bases at J; junction bases unmatched: 11. Germline V gene lookup returns CDR1 SNHLY and CDR2 FYNNEI. CDR3 length equals 17 residues. For the CDR3, the DNA is TGTGCCAGCAGTGGACAGGGTGGGAGCCCAATGAACACTGAAGCTTTCTTT. It encodes CASSGQGGSPMNTEAFF.

The chain links TRBV27 to TRBJ2-3, with unresolved D. The CDR3 loop spans 12 amino acids. V was pared by 5 bases and J by 8 bases, with 11 bases between. Looked up from germline, CDR1 is MNHEY and CDR2 is SMNVEV (reference sequence). CDR3 loop: CASSEDLFTQYF. CDR3 coding DNA: TGTGCCAGCAGTGAAGACCTTTTTACGCAGTATTTT.

CDR3 in DNA: TGTGCCAGCAGTGGGGGCACCTCAAAGGCAGATACGCAGTATTTT. Encoded protein: CASSGGTSKADTQYF. The chain combines TRBV25-1 with TRBJ2-3; the D gene is possibly TRBD1 (5 bases). This CDR3 is built from 15 residues. Germline V gene lookup returns CDR1 MGHDK and CDR2 SYGVNS. Trimming took off 4 bases at V and 4 bases at J, with 15 bases between the two ends.

The chain uses TRBV7-9 and TRBJ2-5; perhaps TRBD1 as D (6 bases). V lost 5 bases to trimming and J lost 2 bases, with 12 bases between them. CDR1 is SEHNR and CDR2 is FQNEAQ in the germline V gene (reference sequence). This CDR3 is built from 14 residues. CDR3 sequence: CASSPNRVQETQYF. In DNA, the CDR3 is TGTGCCAGCAGCCCGAACAGGGTTCAAGAGACCCAGTACTTC.

The V and J genes are TRBV20-1 and TRBJ2-5; maybe TRBD1 (5 bases). Trimming pared 7 bases from V and 2 bases from J, leaving 14 bases between. The length of the CDR3 is 13 residues. Germline CDR1 is DFQATT and CDR2 is SNEGSKA (reference sequence). Written as DNA, the CDR3 is TGCAGTGGCCACTGGGGCAGGCAAGAGACCCAGTACTTC. Amino acid sequence: CSGHWGRQETQYF.

This clonotype was detected only a few times. V gene TRBV4-3 combines with J gene TRBJ2-3; 9 bases are shared with TRBD1. The germline V gene encodes CDR1 LGHNA and CDR2 YSLEER. V gave up 0 bases and J gave up 3 bases; unmatched junction bases: 4. This CDR3 contains 16 residues. The CDR3 DNA is TGCGCCAGCAGCCAAGATCCACAGGGGGCTACAGATACGCAGTATTTT. Amino acids: CASSQDPQGATDTQYF.

J is TRBJ2-3 and V is TRBV11-2; the match to TRBD1 covers 7 bases. The CDR3 consists of 16 residues. Looked up from germline, CDR1 is SGHAT and CDR2 is FQNNGV. V lost 4 bases, J lost 2 bases, and 9 bases stayed unmatched. The CDR3 coding sequence is TGTGCCAGCAGCTCGCTTACCGGGACAGCCACAGATACGCAGTATTTT. This codes for CASSSLTGTATDTQYF. Full variable domain (outside the CDR3, taken from reference TRBV11-2 and TRBJ2-3): EAGVAQSPRYKIIEKRQSVAFWCNPISGHATLYWYQQILGQGPKLLIQFQNNGVVDDSQLPKDRFSAERLKGVDSTLKIQPAKLEDSAVYLCASSSLTGTATDTQYFGPGTRLTVL.

The chain employs TRBV7-2 and TRBJ2-7; TRBD2 matches 10 bases. The CDR3 contains 15 residues. With 4 bases clipped from V and 2 bases from J, the junction kept 5 bases outside the gene matches. Germline CDR1 is SGHTA and CDR2 is FQGNSA. CDR3 nucleotides: TGTGCCAGCAGCTCCCGGACTAGCGGACCCTACGAGCAGTACTTC. This codes for CASSSRTSGPYEQYF.

The chain combines TRBV20-1 with TRBJ2-3, with D unclear. The CDR3 length is 10 residues. The germline gives CDR1 DFQATT, CDR2 SNEGSKA (reference sequence). This chain's CDR3 is CTAVADTQYF. The CDR3, as DNA: TGCACGGCAGTGGCAGATACGCAGTATTTT.

This clonotype was observed a few times. The V gene is TRBV29-1, the J gene TRBJ2-7; D uncertain. The CDR3 is 13 residues long. Between the trimmed V and J ends, which lost 5 bases and 1 base, there was a span of 12 bases. Per germline, CDR1 SQVTM and CDR2 ANQGSEA. The CDR3 region is CSVRQIGSYEQYF. The CDR3, as DNA: TGCAGCGTTCGACAAATAGGGTCCTACGAGCAGTACTTC.

The genes are TRBV4-2 and TRBJ2-6; D not resolved. With 6 bases removed from V and 0 bases from J, the gap between germline ends came to 9 bases. Germline assignment: CDR1 LGHNA and CDR2 YNFKEQ. The CDR3 length is 15 residues. DNA for the CDR3: TGTGCCAGCAGTCGCCAAATCTCTGGGGCCAACGTCCTGACTTTC. This sequence encodes CASSRQISGANVLTF.

This clonotype turned up a few times. A much larger clone is a single base away; this may be a read error. This chain uses TRBV20-1 with TRBJ1-4; D unclear. Looked up from germline, CDR1 is DFQATT and CDR2 is SNEGSKA (reference sequence). CDR3 size: 12 residues. Here the CDR3 DNA reads TGCAGTGCTAGTGTTGGGGAGGGAAAACTGCTTTTT. It translates to CSASVGEGKLLF.

The sample holds many counts of this clonotype. The V call is TRBV12-3 or TRBV12-4, the J call TRBJ1-2, with 8 nucleotides matching TRBD1. V lost 5 bases and J lost 6; bases outside the gene matches: 14. The CDR3 extends over 16 amino acids. This CDR3 is CASSSPGQAITDGYTF. For the CDR3, the DNA is TGTGCCAGCAGTAGCCCGGGACAGGCAATAACGGATGGCTACACCTTC.

This clonotype came up a few times. The junction departs from germline at one end; a sequencing error may be responsible. As DNA, the CDR3 is TGCGCCGGCAGCACCACCAGGGCGCGCACAGATACGCAGTATTTT. It is translated as CAGSTTRARTDTQYF. The V gene is TRBV5-1, the J gene TRBJ2-3; maybe TRBD1 (5 bases). The CDR3 has 15 amino acids. Germline V CDR1 and CDR2: SGHRS, YFSETQ.

The chain links TRBV25-1 to TRBJ1-4; TRBD1 might be the D (5 bases). This CDR3 is built from 16 residues. V shed 3 bases and J shed 0 bases, with 11 bases lying between them. Germline V lookup: CDR1 MGHDK, CDR2 SYGVNS. This CDR3 reads CASSEGTVATNEKLFF. The DNA for the CDR3 is TGTGCCAGCAGTGAGGGGACCGTTGCAACTAATGAAAAACTGTTTTTT.